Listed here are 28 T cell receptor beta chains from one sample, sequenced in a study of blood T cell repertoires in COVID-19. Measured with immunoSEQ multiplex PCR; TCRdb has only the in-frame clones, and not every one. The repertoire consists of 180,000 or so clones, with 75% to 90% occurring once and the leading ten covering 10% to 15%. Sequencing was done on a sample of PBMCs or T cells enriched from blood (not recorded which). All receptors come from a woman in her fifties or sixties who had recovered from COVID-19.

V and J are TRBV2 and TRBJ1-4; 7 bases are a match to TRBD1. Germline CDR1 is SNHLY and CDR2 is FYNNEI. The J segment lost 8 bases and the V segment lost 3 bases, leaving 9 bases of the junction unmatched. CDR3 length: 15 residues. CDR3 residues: CASSETTGIEEKLFF. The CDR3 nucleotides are TGTGCCAGCAGTGAGACGACAGGGATCGAGGAAAAACTGTTTTTT.

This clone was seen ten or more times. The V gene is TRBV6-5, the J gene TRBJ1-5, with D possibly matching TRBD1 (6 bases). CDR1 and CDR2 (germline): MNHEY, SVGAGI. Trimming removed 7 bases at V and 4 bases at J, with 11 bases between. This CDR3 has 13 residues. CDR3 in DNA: TGTGCCAGCACTAGACAGGCGAATCAGCCCCAGCATTTT. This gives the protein CASTRQANQPQHF.

As DNA, the CDR3 is TGTGCCAGCAGCTTGCGAGCCGGGATAGGGTATGGCTACACCTTC. Protein product: CASSLRAGIGYGYTF. The rearrangement joins TRBV5-6 to TRBJ1-2; no clear D gene. Germline V gene lookup returns CDR1 SGHDT and CDR2 YYEEEE. With 1 base removed from V and 5 bases from J, the gap between germline ends came to 15 bases. The CDR3 totals 15 residues.

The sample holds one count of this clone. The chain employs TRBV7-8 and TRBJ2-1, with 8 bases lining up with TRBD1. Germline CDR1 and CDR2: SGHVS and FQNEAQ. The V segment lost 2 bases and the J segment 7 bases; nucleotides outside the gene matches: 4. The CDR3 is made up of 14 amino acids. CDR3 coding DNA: TGTGCCAGCAGCTTATCCAACAGGGGGAATGAGCAGTTCTTC. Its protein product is CASSLSNRGNEQFF.

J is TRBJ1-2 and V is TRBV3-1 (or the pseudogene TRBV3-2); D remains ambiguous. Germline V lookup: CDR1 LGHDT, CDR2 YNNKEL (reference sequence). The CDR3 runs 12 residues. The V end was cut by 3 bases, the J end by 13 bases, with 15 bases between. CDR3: CASSQTRSPATF. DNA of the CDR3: TGTGCCAGCAGCCAGACGAGGAGTCCAGCCACCTTC.

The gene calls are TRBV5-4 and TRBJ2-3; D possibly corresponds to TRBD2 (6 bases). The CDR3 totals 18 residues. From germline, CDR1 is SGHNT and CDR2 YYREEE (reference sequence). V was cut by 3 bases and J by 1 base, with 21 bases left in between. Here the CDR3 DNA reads TGTGCCAGCAGCTCTCCACTCGGGGTGGGGGAGGGCACAGATACGCAGTATTTT. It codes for CASSSPLGVGEGTDTQYF. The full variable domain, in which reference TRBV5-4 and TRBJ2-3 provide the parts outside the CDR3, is ETGVTQSPTHLIKTRGQQVTLRCSSQSGHNTVSWYQQALGQGPQFIFQYYREEENGRGNFPPRFSGLQFPNYSSELNVNALELDDSALYLCASSSPLGVGEGTDTQYFGPGTRLTVL.

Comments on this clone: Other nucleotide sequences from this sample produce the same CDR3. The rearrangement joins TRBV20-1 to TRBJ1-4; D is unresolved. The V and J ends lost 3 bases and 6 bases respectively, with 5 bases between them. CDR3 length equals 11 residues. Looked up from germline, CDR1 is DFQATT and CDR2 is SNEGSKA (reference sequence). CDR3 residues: CSARSDEKLFF. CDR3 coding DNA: TGCAGTGCTAGGTCCGATGAAAAACTGTTTTTT.

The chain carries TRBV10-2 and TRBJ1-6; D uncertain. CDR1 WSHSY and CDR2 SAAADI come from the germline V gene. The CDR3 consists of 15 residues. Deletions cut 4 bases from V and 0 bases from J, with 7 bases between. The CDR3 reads CASSVGSSYNSPLHF. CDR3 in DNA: TGCGCCAGCAGTGTTGGGAGCTCCTATAATTCACCCCTCCACTTT.

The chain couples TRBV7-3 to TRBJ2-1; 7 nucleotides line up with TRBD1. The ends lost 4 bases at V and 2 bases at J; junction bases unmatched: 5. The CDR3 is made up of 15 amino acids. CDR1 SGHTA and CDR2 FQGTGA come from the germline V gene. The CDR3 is CASSSRQGPYNEQFF. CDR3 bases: TGTGCCAGCAGCTCGAGACAGGGACCCTACAATGAGCAGTTCTTC. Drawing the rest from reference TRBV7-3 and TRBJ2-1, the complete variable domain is GAGVSQTPSNKVTEKGKYVELRCDPISGHTALYWYRQSLGQGPEFLIYFQGTGAADDSGLPNDRFFAVRPEGSVSTLKIQRTERGDSAVYLCASSSRQGPYNEQFFGPGTRLTVL.

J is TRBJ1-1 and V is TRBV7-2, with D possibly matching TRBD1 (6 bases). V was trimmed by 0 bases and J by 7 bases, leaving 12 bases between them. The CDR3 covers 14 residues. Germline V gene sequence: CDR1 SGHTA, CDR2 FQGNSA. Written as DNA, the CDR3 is TGTGCCAGCAGCTTAGCCTCAGGGGTACTTGAAGCTTTCTTT. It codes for CASSLASGVLEAFF.

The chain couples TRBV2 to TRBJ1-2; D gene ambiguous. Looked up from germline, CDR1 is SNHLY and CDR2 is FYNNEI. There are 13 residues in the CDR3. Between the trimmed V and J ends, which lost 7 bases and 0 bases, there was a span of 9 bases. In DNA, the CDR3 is TGTGCCAGCACGAGGGTAGCTAACTATGGCTACACCTTC. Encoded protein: CASTRVANYGYTF.

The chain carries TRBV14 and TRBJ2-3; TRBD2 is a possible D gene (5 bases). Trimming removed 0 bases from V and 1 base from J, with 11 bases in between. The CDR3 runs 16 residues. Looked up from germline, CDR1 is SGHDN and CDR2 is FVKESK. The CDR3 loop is CASSQEAGVGTDTQYF. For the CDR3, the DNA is TGTGCCAGCAGCCAAGAAGCCGGGGTTGGCACAGATACGCAGTATTTT.

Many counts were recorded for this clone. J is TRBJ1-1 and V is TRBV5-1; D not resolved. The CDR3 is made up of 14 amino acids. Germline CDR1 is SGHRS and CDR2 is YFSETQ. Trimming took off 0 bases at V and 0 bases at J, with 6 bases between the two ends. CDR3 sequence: CASSLGAMNTEAFF. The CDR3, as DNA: TGCGCCAGCAGCTTGGGGGCTATGAACACTGAAGCTTTCTTT. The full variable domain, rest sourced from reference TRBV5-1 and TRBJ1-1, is KAGVTQTPRYLIKTRGQQVTLSCSPISGHRSVSWYQQTPGQGLQFLFEYFSETQRNKGNFPGRFSGRQFSNSRSEMNVSTLELGDSALYLCASSLGAMNTEAFFGQGTRLTVV.

Here the CDR3 reads CASARSANYGYTF. In DNA form, the CDR3 reads TGTGCCAGTGCGAGATCCGCTAACTATGGCTACACCTTC. The J gene is TRBJ1-2, the V gene TRBV25-1; no firm D call. This CDR3 spans 13 amino acids. CDR1 is MGHDK and CDR2 is SYGVNS in the germline V gene. V shed 9 bases and J shed 0 bases, with 11 bases lying between them.

The DNA for the CDR3 is TGTGCCAGCTCAACCAGTTCATTCAACTATGGCTACACCTTC. Its protein is CASSTSSFNYGYTF. The chain is built from TRBV18 and TRBJ1-2; D ambiguous. From germline, CDR1 is KGHSH and CDR2 LQKENI. Between the trimmed V and J ends, which lost 5 bases and 2 bases, there was a span of 12 bases. The CDR3 extends over 14 amino acids.

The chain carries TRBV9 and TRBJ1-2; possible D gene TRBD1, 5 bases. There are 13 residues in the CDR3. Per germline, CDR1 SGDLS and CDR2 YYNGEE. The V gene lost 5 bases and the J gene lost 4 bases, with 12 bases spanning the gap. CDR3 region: CASRAGNGYGYTF. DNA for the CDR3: TGTGCCAGCAGGGCAGGGAACGGCTATGGCTACACCTTC.

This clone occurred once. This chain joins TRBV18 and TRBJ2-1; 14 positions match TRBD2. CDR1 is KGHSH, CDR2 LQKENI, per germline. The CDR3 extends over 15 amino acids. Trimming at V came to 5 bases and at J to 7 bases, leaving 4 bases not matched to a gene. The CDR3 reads CASSSGLAGVNEQFF. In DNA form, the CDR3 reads TGTGCCAGCTCATCGGGACTAGCGGGAGTGAATGAGCAGTTCTTC.

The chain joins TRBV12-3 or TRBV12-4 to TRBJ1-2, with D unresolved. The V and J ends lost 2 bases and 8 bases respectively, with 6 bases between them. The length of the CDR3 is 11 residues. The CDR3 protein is CASSLFPGYTF. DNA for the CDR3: TGTGCCAGCAGTTTATTTCCGGGCTACACCTTC.

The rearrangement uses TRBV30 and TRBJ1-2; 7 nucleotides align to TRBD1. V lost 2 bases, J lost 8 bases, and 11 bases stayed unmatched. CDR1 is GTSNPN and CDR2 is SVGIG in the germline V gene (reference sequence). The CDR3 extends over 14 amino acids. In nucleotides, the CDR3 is TGTGCCTGGAGTACCCACAGGGGCGCCAGGGGCTACACCTTC. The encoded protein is CAWSTHRGARGYTF.

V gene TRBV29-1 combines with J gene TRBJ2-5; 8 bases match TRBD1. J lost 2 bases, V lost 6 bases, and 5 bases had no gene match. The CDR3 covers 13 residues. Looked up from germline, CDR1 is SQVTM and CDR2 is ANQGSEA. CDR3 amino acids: CSVGQGWQETQYF. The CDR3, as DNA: TGCAGCGTCGGACAGGGTTGGCAAGAGACCCAGTACTTC.

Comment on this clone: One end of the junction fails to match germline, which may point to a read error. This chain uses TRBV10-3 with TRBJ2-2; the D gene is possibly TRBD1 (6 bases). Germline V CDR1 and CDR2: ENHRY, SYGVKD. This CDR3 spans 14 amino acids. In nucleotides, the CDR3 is TGTGCCACCAGTCCAGGGGCGAACACCGGGGAGCTGTTTTTT. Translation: CATSPGANTGELFF.

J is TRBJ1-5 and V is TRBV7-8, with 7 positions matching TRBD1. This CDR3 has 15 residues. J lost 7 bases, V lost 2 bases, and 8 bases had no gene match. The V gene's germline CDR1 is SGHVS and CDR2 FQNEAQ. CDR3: CASSLRGQGGQPQHF. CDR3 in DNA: TGTGCCAGCAGCTTACGGGGGCAGGGGGGCCAGCCCCAGCATTTT.

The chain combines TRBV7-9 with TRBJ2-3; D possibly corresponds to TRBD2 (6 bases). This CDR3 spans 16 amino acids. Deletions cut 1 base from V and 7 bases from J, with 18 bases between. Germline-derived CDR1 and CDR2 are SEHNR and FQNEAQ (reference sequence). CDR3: CASSLGYGSHQNTQYF. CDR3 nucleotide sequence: TGTGCCAGCAGCTTAGGATACGGGAGCCACCAGAATACGCAGTATTTT.

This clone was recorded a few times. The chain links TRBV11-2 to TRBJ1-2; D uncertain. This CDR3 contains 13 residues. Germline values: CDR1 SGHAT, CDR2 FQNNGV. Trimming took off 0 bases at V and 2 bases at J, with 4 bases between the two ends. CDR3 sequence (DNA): TGTGCCAGCAGCTTAGAGGCAAACTATGGCTACACCTTC. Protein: CASSLEANYGYTF.

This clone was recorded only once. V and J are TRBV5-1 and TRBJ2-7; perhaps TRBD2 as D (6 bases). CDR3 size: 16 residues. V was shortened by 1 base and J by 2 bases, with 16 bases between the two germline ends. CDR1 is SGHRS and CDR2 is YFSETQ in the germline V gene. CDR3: CASSLSPGDRTYEQYF. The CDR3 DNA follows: TGCGCCAGCAGCTTGAGCCCGGGAGATAGAACCTACGAGCAGTACTTC.

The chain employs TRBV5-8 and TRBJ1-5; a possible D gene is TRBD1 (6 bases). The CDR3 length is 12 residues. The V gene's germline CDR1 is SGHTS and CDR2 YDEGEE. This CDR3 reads CAYGRGNQPQHF. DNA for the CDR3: TGTGCTTATGGAAGGGGGAATCAGCCCCAGCATTTT.

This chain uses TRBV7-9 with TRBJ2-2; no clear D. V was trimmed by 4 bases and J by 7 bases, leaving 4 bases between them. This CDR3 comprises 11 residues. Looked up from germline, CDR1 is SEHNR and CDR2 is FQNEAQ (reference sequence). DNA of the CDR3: TGTGCCAGCAGCTCGTACGGGGAGCTGTTTTTT. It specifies CASSSYGELFF.

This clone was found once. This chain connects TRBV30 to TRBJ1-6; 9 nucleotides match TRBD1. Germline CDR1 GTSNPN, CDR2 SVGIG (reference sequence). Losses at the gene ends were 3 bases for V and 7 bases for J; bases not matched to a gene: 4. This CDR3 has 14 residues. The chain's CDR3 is CAWSLTGGNSPLHF. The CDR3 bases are TGTGCCTGGAGCCTAACAGGGGGCAATTCACCCCTCCACTTT. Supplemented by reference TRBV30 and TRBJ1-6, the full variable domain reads SQTIHQWPATLVQPVGSPLSLECTVEGTSNPNLYWYRQAAGRGLQLLFYSVGIGQISSEVPQNLSASRPQDRQFILSSKKLLLSDSGFYLCAWSLTGGNSPLHFGNGTRLTVT.